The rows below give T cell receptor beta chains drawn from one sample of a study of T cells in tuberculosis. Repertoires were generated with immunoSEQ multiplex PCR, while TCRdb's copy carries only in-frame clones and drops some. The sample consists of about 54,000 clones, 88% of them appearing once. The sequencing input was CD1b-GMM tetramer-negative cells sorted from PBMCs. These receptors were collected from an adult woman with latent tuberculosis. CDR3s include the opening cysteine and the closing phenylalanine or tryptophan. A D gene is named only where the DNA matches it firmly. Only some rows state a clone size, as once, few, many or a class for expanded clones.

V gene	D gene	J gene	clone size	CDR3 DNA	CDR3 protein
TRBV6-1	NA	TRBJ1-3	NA	TGTGCCAGCAGTAGGCAGGGTTGGGGAAACACCATATATTTT	CASSRQGWGNTIYF
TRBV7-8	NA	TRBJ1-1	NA	TGTGCCAGCAGCTCGCGAAGGGAGGACGGTGGACGGAAAGCTTTCTTT	CASSSRREDGGRKAFF
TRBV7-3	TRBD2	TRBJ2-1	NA	TGTGCCAGCAGCCTGACTAGCGGGGGGGGTAGTTACAATGAGCAGTTCTTC	CASSLTSGGGSYNEQFF
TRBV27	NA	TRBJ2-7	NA	TGTGCCAGCAGTAAAAGGGACAAGCGACCGTACGAGCAGTACTTC	CASSKRDKRPYEQYF
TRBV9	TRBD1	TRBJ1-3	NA	TGTGCCAGCAGCGCCACCGGACAGGCCTCTGGAAACACCATATATTTT	CASSATGQASGNTIYF
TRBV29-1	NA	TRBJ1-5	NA	TGCAGCGTCGCAGCGTATAGCAATCAGCCCCAGCATTTT	CSVAAYSNQPQHF
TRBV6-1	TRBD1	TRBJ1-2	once	TGTGCCAGCAGCTACAGGGGGATTGGCTATGGCTACACCTTC	CASSYRGIGYGYTF
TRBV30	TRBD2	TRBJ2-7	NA	TGTGCCTGTAGCGGCGTTAACTCTAGCGGGGGCCGGGTTCGGTACTTC	CACSGVNSSGGRVRYF
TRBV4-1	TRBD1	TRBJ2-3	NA	TGCGCCAGCAGCCACGGACAGGGGGCAAGAGATACGCAGTATTTT	CASSHGQGARDTQYF
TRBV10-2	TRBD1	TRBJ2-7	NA	TGCGCCAGCAGTGGGGTAGACAGGGCTTGGGGCGAGCAGTACTTC	CASSGVDRAWGEQYF
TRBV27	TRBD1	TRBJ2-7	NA	TGTGCCAGCAGTCCAATCACAGGGGTCGAGCAGTACTTC	CASSPITGVEQYF
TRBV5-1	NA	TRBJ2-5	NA	TGCGCCAGCAGCTTGGGGGAGGAAGACAGGGTAGTAGAGACCCAGTACTTC	CASSLGEEDRVVETQYF
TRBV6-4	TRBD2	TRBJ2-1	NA	TGTGCCAGCAGTGAGGGACTAGCGGGCAATGAGCAGTTCTTC	CASSEGLAGNEQFF
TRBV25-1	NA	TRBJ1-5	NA	TGTGCCAGCAGTGAAGGGTTGGACAGCGGTCAGCCCCAGCATTTT	CASSEGLDSGQPQHF
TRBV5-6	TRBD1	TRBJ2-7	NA	TGTGCCAGCAGCTTGGCGGGACAGGATCTCGAGCAGTACTTC	CASSLAGQDLEQYF
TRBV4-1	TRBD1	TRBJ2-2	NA	TGCGCCAGCAGCAAGGACAGGGGGCTCGGCGGGGAGCTGTTTTTT	CASSKDRGLGGELFF
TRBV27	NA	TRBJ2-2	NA	TGTGCCAGCAGGGGTAGCGTCCCCGGGGAGCTGTTTTTT	CASRGSVPGELFF
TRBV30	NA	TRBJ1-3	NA	TGTGCCTGGAGTGGGCAGAGAAACACCATATATTTT	CAWSGQRNTIYF
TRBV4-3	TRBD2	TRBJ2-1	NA	TGCGCCAGCAGCCAAGATGCTCTTGGGACTAGCTTGAATGAGCAGTTCTTC	CASSQDALGTSLNEQFF
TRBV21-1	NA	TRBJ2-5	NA	TGCGCCGGGACTAGCGGGGGCGCCGCAGGAGAGACCCAGTACTTC	CAGTSGGAAGETQYF
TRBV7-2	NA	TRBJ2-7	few	TGTGCCAGCAGCTTAGCGGGGGGGCCCCAATACGAGCAGTACTTC	CASSLAGGPQYEQYF
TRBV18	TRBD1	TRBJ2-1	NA	TGTGCCAGCTCACCCGGGACAGGGGAGGATGAGCAGTTCTTC	CASSPGTGEDEQFF
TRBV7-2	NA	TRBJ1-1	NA	TGTGCCAGCAGCTTAGCGTCCGGGAACACTGAAGCTTTCTTT	CASSLASGNTEAFF
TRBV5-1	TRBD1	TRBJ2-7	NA	TGCGCCAGCAGCAACGGGGACAGCCGCTACGAGCAGTACTTC	CASSNGDSRYEQYF
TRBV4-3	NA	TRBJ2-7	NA	TGCGCCAGCAGCCAAGATAGCAGGGGCTACGAGCAGTACTTC	CASSQDSRGYEQYF
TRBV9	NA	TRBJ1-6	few	TGTGCCAGCAGCGTAGCGGGGGTTGCTGATTCACCCCTCCACTTT	CASSVAGVADSPLHF
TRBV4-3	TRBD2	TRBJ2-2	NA	TGCGCCAGCAGCCAAGAGGCCGGGGGGACCGGGGAGCTGTTTTTT	CASSQEAGGTGELFF
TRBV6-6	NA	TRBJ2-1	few	TGTGCCAGCAGTATGGGGCAGGGTGGCCACAATGAGCAGTTCTTC	CASSMGQGGHNEQFF
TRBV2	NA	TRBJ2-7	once	TGTGCCAGCATAGGCGGAGGCTTTTCCTACGAGCAGTACTTC	CASIGGGFSYEQYF